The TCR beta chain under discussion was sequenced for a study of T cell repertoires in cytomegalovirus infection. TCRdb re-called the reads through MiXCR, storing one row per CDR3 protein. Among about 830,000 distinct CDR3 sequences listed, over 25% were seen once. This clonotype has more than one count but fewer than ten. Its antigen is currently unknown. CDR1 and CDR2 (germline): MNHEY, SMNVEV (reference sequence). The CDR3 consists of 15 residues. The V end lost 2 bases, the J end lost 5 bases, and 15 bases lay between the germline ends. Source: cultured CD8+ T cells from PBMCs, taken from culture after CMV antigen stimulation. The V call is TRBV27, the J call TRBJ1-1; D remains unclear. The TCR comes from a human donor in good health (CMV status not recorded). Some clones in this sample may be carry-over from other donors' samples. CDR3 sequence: CASSLKPVGWTEAFF. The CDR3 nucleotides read TGTGCCAGCAGTTTAAAGCCTGTGGGCTGGACTGAAGCTTTCTTT.